Listed below are T cell receptor beta chains from one sample, sequenced in a study of T cells in narcolepsy. Here immunoSEQ multiplex PCR was the method, and the copy in TCRdb shows in-frame clones only, minus some. The table has roughly 20,000 clones, under 85% seen once. The sequenced sample consisted of memory (CD45RA-) CD4+ T cells from blood. These TCRs come from a human donor in good health. Both conserved end residues are part of each CDR3. Each record gives: V gene, J gene, D gene, clone size, CDR3 DNA, CDR3 protein. D genes are given only for firm matches. The size field is filled for only some rows; it gives once, few, many or a size class.

TRBV5-1	TRBJ2-3	TRBD2	NA	TGCGCCAGCAGCCGTGGGCAGGCGGGGGCAGATACGCAGTATTTT	CASSRGQAGADTQYF
TRBV7-3	TRBJ2-1	NA	once	TGTGCCAGCAGCCCCAGCAGAACGGGCTCCTACAATGAGCAGTTCTTC	CASSPSRTGSYNEQFF
TRBV7-2	TRBJ1-6	NA	NA	TGTGCCAGCAGCTTAGAAAGGGGATCACCCCTCCACTTT	CASSLERGSPLHF
TRBV4-3	TRBJ2-5	NA	NA	TGCGCCAGCAGCCAAGGAGGGGGGTTAGAAGAGACCCAGTACTTC	CASSQGGGLEETQYF
TRBV6-5	TRBJ1-6	NA	NA	TGTGCCAGCAGTTACGAGGCGTTGAATTCACCCCTCCACTTT	CASSYEALNSPLHF
TRBV30	TRBJ1-2	NA	few	TGTGCCTGGAGTGCTGTCAGGGACAAGCCTAACTATGGCTACACCTTC	CAWSAVRDKPNYGYTF
TRBV9	TRBJ1-2	TRBD1	NA	TGTGCCAGCAGCGTCGAAGACAGGGGGCGATCCTATGGCTACACCTTC	CASSVEDRGRSYGYTF
TRBV6-1	TRBJ2-2	NA	NA	TGTGCCAGCAGTGAATGGAAGACGAACACCGGGGAGCTGTTTTTT	CASSEWKTNTGELFF
TRBV18	TRBJ2-4	TRBD2	NA	TGTGCCAGCTCGCCATCGAATAGCGGGGGGCATGGGAACATTCAGTACTTC	CASSPSNSGGHGNIQYF
TRBV6-5	TRBJ2-2	TRBD2	NA	TGTGCCAGCGCGGCGCGGGGGTTCGCCGGGGAGCTGTTTTTT	CASAARGFAGELFF
TRBV6-1	TRBJ1-4	TRBD1	once	TGTGCCAGCAGCAGACAGGGCACCGAAAAACTGTTTTTT	CASSRQGTEKLFF
TRBV7-2	TRBJ2-3	TRBD2	NA	TGTGCCAGCTCTCAAGTGCGGGGGGGTCGGGATACGCAGTATTTT	CASSQVRGGRDTQYF
TRBV5-1	TRBJ2-5	NA	few	TGCGCCAGCAGCTTGTTAGGGGAAGAGACCCAGTACTTC	CASSLLGEETQYF
TRBV29-1	TRBJ1-2	NA	NA	TGCAGCGTTGATGGCTATGGCTACACCTTC	CSVDGYGYTF
TRBV19	TRBJ2-1	NA	NA	TGTGCCAGTAGTGCTGAAGGACTCCACTACAATGAGCAGTTCTTC	CASSAEGLHYNEQFF
TRBV27	TRBJ2-1	TRBD2	NA	TGTGCCAGCAGTTTCCGCGCGGGAGGGGGGAATGAGCAGTTCTTC	CASSFRAGGGNEQFF
TRBV5-1	TRBJ2-5	TRBD2	NA	TGCGCCAGCAGCTTACGACCGACTAGCGGGCAAGAGACCCAGTACTTC	CASSLRPTSGQETQYF
TRBV19	TRBJ2-7	NA	NA	TGTGCCAGTAGTATAGATCTCTCCTACGAGCAGTACTTC	CASSIDLSYEQYF
TRBV28	TRBJ1-2	NA	NA	TGTGCCAGCAGCCCTATGGGACGGACGGAATATGGCTACACCTTC	CASSPMGRTEYGYTF
TRBV29-1	TRBJ2-7	TRBD2	NA	TGCAGCGTTTCCCCGGGACTAGCCTCTCTCGAGCAGTACTTC	CSVSPGLASLEQYF
TRBV9	TRBJ2-1	NA	NA	TGTGCCAGCAGCCCCCCCGGGAGTATCGCCAATGAGCAGTTCTTC	CASSPPGSIANEQFF
TRBV30	TRBJ2-7	TRBD1	few	TGTGCCTGGAGTGTTTTGGGACAGGGTGAGCAGTACTTC	CAWSVLGQGEQYF
TRBV28	TRBJ2-7	NA	NA	TGTGCCAGCAACGGTGGTATCGCCTTCTACGAGCAGTACTTC	CASNGGIAFYEQYF
TRBV28	TRBJ2-3	TRBD2	NA	TGTGCCAGCACCCCGGGACTAGCGAGAGATACGCAGTATTTT	CASTPGLARDTQYF
TRBV6-1	TRBJ1-2	NA	NA	TGTGCCAGCAGAGAACAGGGTAACTATGGCTACACCTTC	CASREQGNYGYTF
TRBV6-6	TRBJ1-3	TRBD1	few	TGTGCCAGCAGTGCCTCCGCCTCCAGGGGGGGAAACACCATATATTTT	CASSASASRGGNTIYF
TRBV5-4	TRBJ1-2	NA	NA	TGTGCCAGCAGTATAACAGGAGTCTATGGCTACACCTTC	CASSITGVYGYTF
TRBV7-8	TRBJ2-1	NA	NA	TGTGCCAGCAGCCTTAATAGATACGGTGAGCAGTTCTTC	CASSLNRYGEQFF
TRBV7-3	TRBJ1-1	NA	NA	TGTGCCAGCAGCTTAACTGCGGTGACTGAAGCTTTCTTT	CASSLTAVTEAFF
TRBV6-5	TRBJ1-5	NA	NA	TGTGCCAGCAGATACAGTCCTGATAGCAATCAGCCCCAGCATTTT	CASRYSPDSNQPQHF
TRBV28	TRBJ1-4	NA	few	TGTGCCAGCAGTGTCGAAACTGGTGGAAAACTGTTTTTT	CASSVETGGKLFF
TRBV9	TRBJ1-3	NA	NA	TGTGCCAGCAGCCCCTCCCAAGGAAACACCATATATTTT	CASSPSQGNTIYF
TRBV5-1	TRBJ2-5	NA	NA	TGCGCCAGCAGCTTGGGGGTCGGGGATAGGAAGACCCAGTACTTC	CASSLGVGDRKTQYF
TRBV9	TRBJ2-7	TRBD1	NA	TGTGCCAGCAGTAAGGGGGCAGGGGAACAGTACTTC	CASSKGAGEQYF
TRBV2	TRBJ2-3	TRBD2	NA	TGTGCCAGCACCCTAGCGGTCAGAAGCACAGATACGCAGTATTTT	CASTLAVRSTDTQYF
TRBV7-2	TRBJ2-5	TRBD1	NA	TGTGCCAGCAGCGTCTCGGGGACAGCCCAAGAGACCCAGTACTTC	CASSVSGTAQETQYF
TRBV10-2	TRBJ2-2	TRBD2	NA	TGCGCCAGCAGTCGGAGCCTAGCGGGAGTGGGGGAGCTGTTTTTT	CASSRSLAGVGELFF
TRBV14	TRBJ2-3	TRBD2	NA	TGTGCCAGCAGCCAAAAGCGGGGGGCCTTCACAGATACGCAGTATTTT	CASSQKRGAFTDTQYF
TRBV27	TRBJ2-1	TRBD2	few	TGTGCCAGCAGTAGCCTAGCGGGGAGCTACAATGAGCAGTTCTTC	CASSSLAGSYNEQFF
TRBV10-3	TRBJ2-7	NA	few	TGTGCCATCGGAAGACAGGGACTCTCCTACGAGCAGTACTTC	CAIGRQGLSYEQYF
TRBV4-3	TRBJ1-2	NA	NA	TGCGCCAGCAGCCAGGACATACAGTATGGCTACACCTTC	CASSQDIQYGYTF
TRBV10-3	TRBJ2-2	NA	NA	TGTGCCATCAGTAAGTCCGGTCCAGTGAACACCGGGGAGCTGTTTTTT	CAISKSGPVNTGELFF
TRBV28	TRBJ1-4	NA	NA	TGTGCCAGCAGCCCGAGGGGGGCTATGCGGGAAAAACTGTTTTTT	CASSPRGAMREKLFF
TRBV7-9	TRBJ2-1	NA	few	TGTGCCAGCAGCTTAGCCCCTAGGGAGAACAATGAGCAGTTCTTC	CASSLAPRENNEQFF
TRBV7-2	TRBJ2-3	TRBD2	NA	TGTGCCAGCAGCCGTATCCGGACTAGCGGGAGGGGGACAGATACGCAGTATTTT	CASSRIRTSGRGTDTQYF
TRBV13	TRBJ2-5	NA	NA	TGTGCCAGCAGCTTAAATCGGGGGACGTACGGGCAAGAGACCCAGTACTTC	CASSLNRGTYGQETQYF
TRBV30	TRBJ2-2	NA	once	TGTGCCTGGACCGTTGGACTTGCTGCGAACACCGGGGAGCTGTTTTTT	CAWTVGLAANTGELFF
TRBV18	TRBJ1-1	NA	once	TGTGCCAGCTCACCACTGGAGCAGAACACTGAAGCTTTCTTT	CASSPLEQNTEAFF
TRBV7-8	TRBJ1-2	TRBD1	NA	TGTGCCAGCAGCGCCCGCCCGTCCCAGGGGGTGGGTGGCTACACCTTC	CASSARPSQGVGGYTF
TRBV29-1	TRBJ2-1	NA	NA	TGCAGCGTGGGGAGGACCAGCTCCTACAATGAGCAGTTCTTC	CSVGRTSSYNEQFF